These 20 T cell receptor beta chains came from one sample sequenced in a study of blood T cell repertoires in COVID-19 (dated by TCRdb to 2018 to 2020). Libraries were prepared through the immunoSEQ multiplex PCR assay. In TCRdb, the immuneACCESS table is reduced to in-frame sequences with V and J assigned. These tables do not hold every clone; where another copy was compared, an unresolved V gene accounts for under half, and the others remain unexplained. The sample table holds approximately 120,000 clones, of which roughly 74% were seen once. The ten largest clones add up to around 5.9% of the sample. Sequences were obtained from peripheral blood. Receptor source: a man aged 55-75 years with acute or convalescent COVID-19.

The chain's CDR3 is CASNKERGGPSTDTQYF. Here the CDR3 DNA reads TGTGCCAGTAACAAAGAGCGCGGGGGCCCTAGCACAGATACGCAGTATTTT. The chain employs TRBV19 and TRBJ2-3; D is possibly TRBD2 (7 bases). Germline V gives CDR1 LNHDA, CDR2 SQIVND (reference sequence). The CDR3 extends over 17 amino acids. V shed 7 bases and J shed 0 bases, with 20 bases lying between them.

The chain carries TRBV20-1 and TRBJ2-1, with 9 nucleotides matching TRBD2. The CDR3 length is 15 residues. Germline CDR1 reads DFQATT; CDR2 reads SNEGSKA (reference sequence). The V segment lost 3 bases and the J segment 6 bases; nucleotides outside the gene matches: 9. The CDR3 loop reads CSASRRREGGNEQFF. As DNA, the CDR3 is TGCAGTGCTAGTCGTCGGCGGGAGGGCGGCAATGAGCAGTTCTTC.

In its sample, this clone was seen once. CDR3 sequence reads: CASGDYEQYF. CDR3 DNA: TGTGCCAGCGGAGACTACGAGCAGTACTTC. The V call is TRBV2, the J call TRBJ2-7; D not resolved. Trimming pared 8 bases from V and 3 bases from J, leaving 5 bases between. This CDR3 is built from 10 residues. CDR1 is SNHLY, CDR2 FYNNEI, per germline.

The rearrangement links TRBV18 to TRBJ2-7, with D possibly matching TRBD1 (5 bases). The V gene lost 3 bases and the J gene lost 6 bases, with 15 bases spanning the gap. The germline gives CDR1 KGHSH, CDR2 LQKENI. The CDR3 has 14 residues. For the CDR3, the DNA is TGTGCCAGCTCACCCCCCGGCAGGGTAAGCGAGCAGTACTTC. It yields the protein CASSPPGRVSEQYF.

This rearrangement joins TRBV29-1 to TRBJ2-5, with TRBD2 as a possible D gene (6 bases). The CDR3 length is 12 residues. Per germline, CDR1 SQVTM and CDR2 ANQGSEA. Between the trimmed V and J ends, which lost 7 bases and 4 bases, there was a span of 13 bases. Here the CDR3 DNA reads TGCAGCGCTAGGGAGGCAGCAGAGACCCAGTACTTC. It yields the protein CSAREAAETQYF.

The rearrangement uses TRBV6-1 and TRBJ1-4; tentatively, D is TRBD1 (5 bases). V shed 4 bases and J shed 8 bases, with 20 bases lying between them. The CDR3 spans 16 residues. Germline loops: CDR1 MNHNS, CDR2 SASEGT. CDR3 residues: CASSGGSLPTVEKLFF. The CDR3 coding sequence is TGTGCCAGCAGTGGGGGCAGTCTCCCAACGGTCGAAAAACTGTTTTTT.

The V gene is TRBV9, the J gene TRBJ1-1; possibly TRBD1 for D (6 bases). The germline CDR1 and CDR2 sequences are SGDLS and YYNGEE. The CDR3 consists of 15 residues. V was pared by 3 bases and J by 5 bases, with 17 bases between. The CDR3 coding sequence is TGTGCCAGCAGCGAGGCCGCAGGGGCTGCGACTGAAGCTTTCTTT. Amino acids: CASSEAAGAATEAFF.

The rearrangement joins TRBV24-1 to TRBJ1-2, with a possible D match to TRBD1 (6 bases). This CDR3 has 11 residues. Germline V gives CDR1 KGHDR, CDR2 SFDVKD. Trimming removed 8 bases at V and 8 bases at J, with 11 bases between. The CDR3 DNA reads as TGTGCCACCATGGGGGCTGAGGGCTACACCTTC. Translating it yields CATMGAEGYTF.

This clone was seen once. One end of the junction fails to match germline, which may point to a read error. The gene calls are TRBV4-2 and TRBJ2-7; weak D call: TRBD1 (5 bases). Per germline, CDR1 LGHNA and CDR2 YNFKEQ. CDR3 length: 12 residues. The CDR3 nucleotides read TGTGCCAGCAGCAAAGACAGCTACGAGCAGTACTTC. Amino acid sequence: CASSKDSYEQYF.

The sample holds a few counts of this clone. The chain carries TRBV7-9 and TRBJ1-2; the D gene is possibly TRBD1 (5 bases). V gave up 4 bases and J gave up 11 bases, with 20 bases separating them. This CDR3 has 14 amino acids. Germline CDR1 SEHNR, CDR2 FQNEAQ (reference sequence). The CDR3 region is CASSSQGQGRPYTF. CDR3 nucleotides: TGTGCCAGCAGCTCTCAAGGACAAGGAAGGCCATACACCTTC.

Here the CDR3 reads CASSEGRITVAFF. As DNA, the CDR3 is TGTGCCAGCAGTGAAGGCAGGATTACAGTAGCTTTCTTT. J is TRBJ1-1 and V is TRBV2; no definite D call. The CDR3 is 13 amino acids. Germline values: CDR1 SNHLY, CDR2 FYNNEI. The V gene lost 1 base and the J gene lost 10 bases, with 13 bases spanning the gap.

This chain joins TRBV10-2 and TRBJ1-2; TRBD1 matches 9 bases. The CDR3 is 13 residues long. CDR1 WSHSY and CDR2 SAAADI come from the germline V gene. Unmatched junction bases numbered 1, after V lost 4 bases and J lost 4 bases. The CDR3 is CASSVDRGYGYTF. DNA for the CDR3: TGCGCCAGCAGTGTGGACAGGGGCTATGGCTACACCTTC.

This rearrangement joins TRBV19 to TRBJ1-5, with TRBD1 as a possible D gene (5 bases). CDR3 length equals 15 residues. The V and J ends lost 5 bases and 7 bases respectively, with 18 bases between them. The germline CDR1 and CDR2 sequences are LNHDA and SQIVND (reference sequence). The CDR3 DNA follows: TGTGCCAGTAGTTCACTTGGGGGGGACCGCCAGCCCCAGCATTTT. Its translation: CASSSLGGDRQPQHF.

This sequence joins TRBV29-1 and TRBJ2-7; 7 positions agree with TRBD1. V shed 2 bases and J 6 bases; nucleotides not matched to a gene: 7. Germline CDR1 is SQVTM and CDR2 is ANQGSEA. CDR3 length: 13 residues. This chain's CDR3 is CSVERIEGAEQYF. CDR3 nucleotides: TGCAGCGTTGAAAGAATAGAGGGGGCCGAGCAGTACTTC.

This sequence joins TRBV5-6 and TRBJ1-2, with unresolved D. The CDR3 spans 12 residues. Per the germline V gene, CDR1 is SGHDT and CDR2 is YYEEEE. Trimming pared 0 bases from V and 8 bases from J, leaving 8 bases between. CDR3 residues: CASSLDSLGYTF. CDR3 in DNA: TGTGCCAGCAGCTTGGACAGTTTAGGCTACACCTTC.

V gene TRBV19 combines with J gene TRBJ1-2; 7 bases are a match to TRBD1. Germline CDR1 is LNHDA and CDR2 is SQIVND (reference sequence). The CDR3 sequence is 15 residues long. V was pared by 6 bases and J by 5 bases, with 12 bases of the junction left unmatched. The CDR3 reads CASSPSGGGRYGYTF. The CDR3 DNA sequence: TGTGCCAGTAGCCCCAGTGGAGGGGGCAGGTATGGCTACACCTTC.

The chain has TRBV2 and TRBJ1-2; 10 bases line up with TRBD1. V was pared by 6 bases and J by 1 base, with 2 bases of the junction left unmatched. The CDR3 loop spans 14 amino acids. Germline V gene data show CDR1 as SNHLY and CDR2 as FYNNEI. DNA for the CDR3: TGTGCCAGCAGCCGGGACAGGGGTAACTATGGCTACACCTTC. Translating gives CASSRDRGNYGYTF.

The V call is TRBV3-1 (or the pseudogene TRBV3-2), the J call TRBJ2-1; D gene uncertain. The V end lost 0 bases, the J end lost 4 bases, and 7 bases lay between the germline ends. CDR3 size: 14 residues. Germline CDR1 and CDR2: LGHDT and YNNKEL (reference sequence). CDR3 in amino acids: CASSQEPSYNEQFF. The CDR3 DNA follows: TGTGCCAGCAGCCAAGAGCCTAGTTACAATGAGCAGTTCTTC.

The V call is TRBV27, the J call TRBJ1-1; 7 bases map to TRBD1. After removal of 5 bases from V and 4 bases from J, the junction contained 7 bases not matched to a gene. The CDR3 contains 14 residues. CDR1 and CDR2 from the germline V gene are MNHEY and SMNVEV (reference sequence). CDR3 in DNA: TGTGCCAGCAGTCAAAAACAGGGGCGCACTGAAGCTTTCTTT. Translation gives CASSQKQGRTEAFF.

The chain links TRBV10-2 to TRBJ2-1; possible D gene TRBD2, 6 bases. The CDR3 totals 15 residues. The germline V and J ends were trimmed by 3 bases and 3 bases, with 12 bases remaining between them. From germline, CDR1 is WSHSY and CDR2 SAAADI. Here the CDR3 reads CASSEPGTYYNEQFF. In DNA form, the CDR3 reads TGCGCCAGCAGTGAACCCGGGACTTACTACAATGAGCAGTTCTTC.